This T cell receptor (beta chain) emerged from a study of response to subunit inactivated influenza vaccine. To note about this clonotype: What it recognizes is unknown.

TCRdb itself ran the RT-PCR reads through MiXCR, one entry per CDR3 protein. Altogether roughly 700,000 distinct CDR3 sequences are present, approximately 14% being singletons, with the ten largest covering around 6.5%. Germline values: CDR1 MDHEN, CDR2 SYDVKM. The CDR3 consists of 15 residues. J was trimmed by 3 bases and V by 6 bases; bases with no gene match: 7. Study results and limitations: The authors put forward the suggestion that each seasonal influenza vaccination may bring in only a limited number of new T cells.

This TCR came from a man aged 50-60 years who received an inactivated influenza vaccine. The starting material was PBMCs from blood, obtained roughly 15 days before vaccination. This chain connects TRBV28 to TRBJ2-1; TRBD1 matches 8 bases. As DNA, the CDR3 is TGTGCCAGCAGGGATACCGGACAGGGCTACAATGAGCAGTTCTTC. Its protein product is CASRDTGQGYNEQFF.